The 25 T cell receptor beta chains reported below all come from one sample, sequenced in a study of early T cells in non-severe SARS-CoV-2 infection. One entry per CDR3 protein, called by TCRdb with MiXCR from the 5' RACE reads. The sample holds some 77,000 distinct CDR3 sequences; roughly a sixth are singletons and the top ten take about 3.1%. The sample comprised whole blood. The receptors stem from an adult who was a healthcare worker with PCR-confirmed SARS-CoV-2 infection or an uninfected control (not recorded which).

This clonotype occurred a few times. The chain is built from TRBV11-2 and TRBJ1-1; D is unresolved. This CDR3 is built from 13 residues. V lost 2 bases and J 4 bases, leaving 8 bases between the germline ends. Germline V CDR1 and CDR2: SGHAT, FQNNGV. CDR3 residues: CASSLSWGTEAFF. The CDR3 DNA is TGTGCCAGCAGCTTAAGTTGGGGCACTGAAGCTTTCTTT.

This rearrangement joins TRBV19 to TRBJ2-1; 13 bases line up with TRBD2. This CDR3 is built from 15 residues. The V segment lost 6 bases and the J segment 6 bases; nucleotides outside the gene matches: 5. Germline V gene data show CDR1 as LNHDA and CDR2 as SQIVND (reference sequence). CDR3 loop: CASSRGLAGSNEQFF. The CDR3, as DNA: TGTGCCAGTAGCCGGGGACTAGCGGGGAGCAATGAGCAGTTCTTC.

This clonotype was counted only a few times. The chain combines TRBV9 with TRBJ1-1; 8 bases line up with TRBD1. The CDR3 runs 16 residues. Germline-derived CDR1 and CDR2 are SGDLS and YYNGEE. V gave up 4 bases and J gave up 2 bases; unmatched junction bases: 10. The CDR3 protein is CASSLQGGRGNTEAFF. In DNA form, the CDR3 reads TGTGCCAGCAGCCTACAGGGGGGTCGTGGAAACACTGAAGCTTTCTTT.

This clonotype showed up just a few times. This chain uses TRBV5-1 with TRBJ2-1; D possibly corresponds to TRBD2 (5 bases). V lost 7 bases and J 4 bases, leaving 18 bases between the germline ends. Germline-derived CDR1 and CDR2 are SGHRS and YFSETQ. The CDR3 runs to 15 residues. As DNA, the CDR3 is TGCGCCAGCTGTAAGGAGGTACTACTTTACAATGAGCAGTTCTTC. This gives the protein CASCKEVLLYNEQFF. Drawing the rest from reference TRBV5-1 and TRBJ2-1, the complete variable domain is KAGVTQTPRYLIKTRGQQVTLSCSPISGHRSVSWYQQTPGQGLQFLFEYFSETQRNKGNFPGRFSGRQFSNSRSEMNVSTLELGDSALYLCASCKEVLLYNEQFFGPGTRLTVL.

This clonotype has ten or more counts. This rearrangement joins TRBV20-1 to TRBJ1-5, with D unclear. This CDR3 has 12 amino acids. Trimming took off 6 bases at V and 8 bases at J, with 14 bases between the two ends. Germline V lookup: CDR1 DFQATT, CDR2 SNEGSKA (reference sequence). The CDR3: CSAGLEGEPQHF. CDR3 bases: TGCAGTGCGGGCCTTGAGGGAGAGCCCCAGCATTTT.

This clonotype has at least ten counts. This chain links TRBV7-9 with TRBJ2-3; no clear D. Germline V gene sequence: CDR1 SEHNR, CDR2 FQNEAQ (reference sequence). The CDR3 is 14 residues long. V was trimmed by 4 bases and J by 3 bases, leaving 11 bases between them. Written as DNA, the CDR3 is TGTGCCAGCAGCTCCACCGCACGGACAGATACGCAGTATTTT. This sequence encodes CASSSTARTDTQYF.

There are a few counts of this clonotype. The V gene is TRBV28, the J gene TRBJ2-7, with 9 bases matching TRBD1. The CDR3 is 18 amino acids. Losses at the gene ends were 5 bases for V and 3 bases for J; bases not matched to a gene: 17. CDR1 and CDR2 from the germline V gene are MDHEN and SYDVKM. The CDR3 DNA is TGTGCCAGCAGTCTATTCCCTCCAAGGGGGGACAGGGACTACGAGCAGTACTTC. It codes for CASSLFPPRGDRDYEQYF.

This chain joins TRBV28 and TRBJ2-7; D call uncertain. V was trimmed by 1 base and J by 0 bases, leaving 10 bases between them. The CDR3 sequence is 15 residues long. Germline assignment: CDR1 MDHEN and CDR2 SYDVKM. The CDR3 protein is CASSLSRRGSYEQYF. CDR3 DNA sequence: TGTGCCAGCAGTTTATCTAGGCGTGGCTCCTACGAGCAGTACTTC.

This clonotype was counted only a few times. The gene calls are TRBV18 and TRBJ2-3; D is perhaps TRBD1 or TRBD2 (5 bases each). Germline V lookup: CDR1 KGHSH, CDR2 LQKENI. The CDR3 loop spans 19 amino acids. Deletions cut 3 bases from V and 0 bases from J, with 22 bases between. This CDR3 is CASSPRGQARAGSTDTQYF. The CDR3 DNA reads TGTGCCAGCTCACCGAGGGGCCAGGCCCGAGCTGGGAGCACAGATACGCAGTATTTT. The full variable domain, rest sourced from reference TRBV18 and TRBJ2-3, is NAGVMQNPRHLVRRRGQEARLRCSPMKGHSHVYWYRQLPEEGLKFMVYLQKENIIDESGMPKERFSAEFPKEGPSILRIQQVVRGDSAAYFCASSPRGQARAGSTDTQYFGPGTRLTVL.

V gene TRBV3-1 combines with J gene TRBJ1-5; no definite D call. The ends were cut back, 4 bases at V and 7 bases at J, with 17 bases in the middle. Germline CDR1 reads LGHDT; CDR2 reads YNNKEL (reference sequence). CDR3 size: 15 residues. The CDR3 spells CASSPGVGSGQPQHF. CDR3 DNA: TGTGCCAGCAGCCCCGGAGTAGGGAGTGGGCAGCCCCAGCATTTT.

This clonotype showed up just a few times. The chain joins TRBV27 to TRBJ1-5; 9 positions agree with TRBD1. CDR3 size: 15 residues. Germline values: CDR1 MNHEY, CDR2 SMNVEV (reference sequence). Trimming at V came to 5 bases and at J to 11 bases, leaving 13 bases not matched to a gene. The CDR3: CASSPTGGRNLAQHF. Written as DNA, the CDR3 is TGTGCCAGCAGTCCTACAGGGGGCAGGAATCTGGCCCAGCATTTT.

This rearrangement joins TRBV5-5 to TRBJ1-2, with no clear D. This CDR3 is 16 amino acids long. The germline V gene encodes CDR1 SGHKS and CDR2 YYEKEE (reference sequence). The V end was cut by 6 bases, the J end by 0 bases, with 18 bases between. The CDR3 here is CASTFEGLIPNYGYTF. The CDR3 coding sequence is TGTGCCAGCACCTTTGAGGGCCTAATCCCTAACTATGGCTACACCTTC.

The rearrangement uses TRBV27 and TRBJ1-6, with D maybe TRBD1 (6 bases). Per the germline V gene, CDR1 is MNHEY and CDR2 is SMNVEV (reference sequence). Trimming removed 3 bases from V and 7 bases from J, with 19 bases in between. This CDR3 has 17 amino acids. For the CDR3, the DNA is TGTGCCAGCAGTTTTCTCTCCCAGGGGACGGCGAATTCACCCCTCCACTTT. The encoded protein is CASSFLSQGTANSPLHF.

This chain joins TRBV27 and TRBJ2-2; D may be TRBD1 or TRBD2 (5 bases each). The CDR3 sequence is 15 residues long. V lost 5 bases, J lost 2 bases, and 12 bases lay in between. Germline V lookup: CDR1 MNHEY, CDR2 SMNVEV (reference sequence). The CDR3 spells CASSTRDGNTGELFF. The CDR3 DNA reads TGTGCCAGCAGTACAAGGGACGGCAACACCGGGGAGCTGTTTTTT.

The rearrangement joins TRBV6-1 to TRBJ2-7; 7 nucleotides agree with TRBD2. Germline CDR1 and CDR2: MNHNS and SASEGT. V lost 7 bases, J lost 3 bases, and 12 bases stayed unmatched. The CDR3 consists of 15 residues. CDR3 nucleotide sequence: TGTGCCAGCACCTCAGAAGCGGGAACCATCTACGAGCAGTACTTC. It yields the protein CASTSEAGTIYEQYF.

A few counts support this clonotype. The chain employs TRBV5-4 and TRBJ1-1; TRBD1 matches 8 bases. Per germline, CDR1 SGHNT and CDR2 YYREEE (reference sequence). V shed 5 bases, J shed 3 bases, and the junction held 3 bases outside the gene matches. The CDR3 consists of 13 residues. As DNA, the CDR3 is TGTGCCAGCAGATTACAGGGGGACACTGAAGCTTTCTTT. Translated: CASRLQGDTEAFF.

Many counts were recorded for this clonotype. The chain has TRBV20-1 and TRBJ2-2, with D perhaps matching TRBD2 (6 bases). Germline loops: CDR1 DFQATT, CDR2 SNEGSKA (reference sequence). Trimming pared 2 bases from V and 6 bases from J, leaving 19 bases between. The CDR3 is 16 amino acids. In DNA form, the CDR3 reads TGCAGTGCTAGAAATGGGTCGCGGGGAAGGGCCGGGGAGCTGTTTTTT. It yields the protein CSARNGSRGRAGELFF.

The chain carries TRBV28 and TRBJ1-3; no reliable D call. V dropped 3 bases and J dropped 4 bases, with 13 bases sitting between them. The CDR3 totals 15 residues. Germline V gene data show CDR1 as MDHEN and CDR2 as SYDVKM. The DNA for the CDR3 is TGTGCCAGCAGTTTTGCGCGGGGAACAGGAAACACCATATATTTT. The encoded protein is CASSFARGTGNTIYF. Drawing the rest from reference TRBV28 and TRBJ1-3, the complete variable domain is DVKVTQSSRYLVKRTGEKVFLECVQDMDHENMFWYRQDPGLGLRLIYFSYDVKMKEKGDIPEGYSVSREKKERFSLILESASTNQTSMYLCASSFARGTGNTIYFGEGSWLTVV.

This clonotype was counted once. This chain connects TRBV7-6 to TRBJ2-1; 11 bases fit TRBD2. The CDR3 covers 15 residues. CDR1 SGHVS and CDR2 FNYEAQ come from the germline V gene. Germline trimming cut 1 base from V and 10 bases from J; bases unmatched to any gene: 6. The DNA of the CDR3 is TGTGCCAGCAGCTTAGTGCCTAGCGGGGGGATCGAGCAGTTCTTC. Translating it yields CASSLVPSGGIEQFF.

In its sample, this clonotype was seen a few times. The chain combines TRBV19 with TRBJ2-7; TRBD1 agrees at 10 bases. This CDR3 spans 15 amino acids. Germline trimming cut 5 bases from V and 2 bases from J; bases unmatched to any gene: 6. Germline V gene sequence: CDR1 LNHDA, CDR2 SQIVND (reference sequence). The CDR3: CASSPDRGLTYEQYF. Here the CDR3 DNA reads TGTGCCAGTAGTCCCGACAGGGGGCTCACCTACGAGCAGTACTTC.

This rearrangement joins TRBV28 to TRBJ2-7, with D perhaps being TRBD1 or TRBD2 (5 bases each). The germline V gene has CDR1 MDHEN and CDR2 SYDVKM. Trimming took 3 bases from V and 3 from J, leaving 15 bases between them. The CDR3 length is 15 residues. The CDR3 sequence is CASSLPRDGHYEQYF. CDR3 DNA: TGTGCCAGCAGTTTGCCCCGGGACGGGCACTACGAGCAGTACTTC.

The chain joins TRBV29-1 to TRBJ1-2; TRBD1 agrees at 8 bases. CDR3 length equals 13 residues. V lost 6 bases to trimming and J lost 4 bases; unmatched junction nucleotides: 7. Germline V gene sequence: CDR1 SQVTM, CDR2 ANQGSEA. The CDR3, as DNA: TGCAGCGTGCAACCGGGACAGGTCTATGGCTACACCTTC. Translated: CSVQPGQVYGYTF. Full variable domain (outside the CDR3, taken from reference TRBV29-1 and TRBJ1-2): SAVISQKPSRDICQRGTSLTIQCQVDSQVTMMFWYRQQPGQSLTLIATANQGSEATYESGFVIDKFPISRPNLTFSTLTVSNMSPEDSSIYLCSVQPGQVYGYTFGSGTRLTVV.

This clonotype has just a few counts. This rearrangement joins TRBV21-1 to TRBJ2-7. TRBV21-1 is given as a pseudogene. The CDR3 extends over 12 amino acids. CDR3 protein: CASSKTLYEQYF. CDR3 nucleotide sequence: TGTGCCAGCAGCAAGACCCTCTACGAGCAGTACTTC.

In this sample, this clonotype turned up a few times. V and J are TRBV4-1 and TRBJ1-1; D possibly corresponds to TRBD1 (6 bases). CDR1 is MGHRA and CDR2 is YSYEKL in the germline V gene. CDR3 length: 15 amino acids. Trimming took off 3 bases at V and 7 bases at J, with 18 bases between the two ends. CDR3 DNA sequence: TGCGCCAGCAGCCAGGATGGATCTAGGGGGGGTGAAGCTTTCTTT. This encodes CASSQDGSRGGEAFF.

This clonotype appeared a few times. The V and J genes are TRBV7-6 and TRBJ2-1, with TRBD2 matching over 9 bases. J gave up 1 base and V 3 bases, and 4 bases lay outside the gene matches. This CDR3 comprises 16 residues. Per germline, CDR1 SGHVS and CDR2 FNYEAQ. The CDR3 here is CASSFGGGVSYNEQFF. Written as DNA, the CDR3 is TGTGCCAGCAGCTTTGGCGGGGGGGTATCCTACAATGAGCAGTTCTTC.